The T cell receptor beta chain under discussion was sequenced for a study of blood T cell repertoires in COVID-19. About the study: Some COVID-19 samples were acute and others convalescent; all came from the United States, Italy and Spain. The analysed material was cDNA or gDNA that came from T cells, B-cell-depleted T cells, or PBMCs.

Authors' methods: Using reference gene primer amplification, nucleated cell counts were estimated. TCRdb's table, derived via immunoSEQ multiplex PCR, lists solely in-frame clones and lacks some. D and trimming were read from the DNA, whereas the V and J calls and clone size are those reported in that table. Of approximately 220,000 clones in the sample, around nine tenths were seen once. The source of this sequence is a man aged 60 to 75 who had recovered from COVID-19. Sequences were obtained from peripheral blood.

CDR3 amino acids: CASSLMTVNYGYTF. The CDR3 DNA is TGTGCCAGCAGTTTGATGACAGTTAACTATGGCTACACCTTC. The genes are TRBV6-2 or TRBV6-3 and TRBJ1-2; tentative D call: TRBD1 (5 bases). CDR3 length: 14 amino acids. Germline CDR1 reads MNHEY; CDR2 reads SVGEGT. Trimming removed 4 bases at V and 1 base at J, with 10 bases between.